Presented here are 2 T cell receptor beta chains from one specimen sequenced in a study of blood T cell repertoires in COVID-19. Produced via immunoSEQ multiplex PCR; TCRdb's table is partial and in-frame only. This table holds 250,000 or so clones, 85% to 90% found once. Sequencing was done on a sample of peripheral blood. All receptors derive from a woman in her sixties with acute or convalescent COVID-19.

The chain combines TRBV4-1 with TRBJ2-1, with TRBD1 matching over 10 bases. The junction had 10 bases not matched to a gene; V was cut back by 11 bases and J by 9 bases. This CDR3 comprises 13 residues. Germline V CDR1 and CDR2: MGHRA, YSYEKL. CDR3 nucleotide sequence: TGCGCCGCCGGACAGGGGGGCCCAAGTGAGCAGTTCTTC. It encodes CAAGQGGPSEQFF.

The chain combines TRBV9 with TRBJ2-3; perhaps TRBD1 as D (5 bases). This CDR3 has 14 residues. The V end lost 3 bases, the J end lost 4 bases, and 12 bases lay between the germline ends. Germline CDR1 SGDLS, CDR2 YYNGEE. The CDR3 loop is CASSASPGSDTQYF. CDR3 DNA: TGTGCCAGCAGCGCCAGTCCAGGGTCAGATACGCAGTATTTT.